This paragraph covers one T cell receptor (beta chain) sequence. The CDR3 has 13 amino acids. Deletions cut 0 bases from V and 2 bases from J, with 3 bases between. Germline CDR1 and CDR2: SGHKS and YYEKEE (reference sequence). Authors' data handling: Nucleated cell number was recorded as an estimate derived from reference gene primer amplification. TCRdb's table, derived via immunoSEQ multiplex PCR, lists solely in-frame clones and lacks some. The V and J calls and clone size were taken over from that table, and D and trimming were inferred from the DNA. The profile shows around 230,000 clones, about nine tenths of them singletons. This entry comes from a study of blood T cell repertoires in COVID-19. Study summary: From the United States, Italy and Spain came samples of acute and convalescent COVID-19. PBMCs, B-cell-depleted T cells, or T cells were the source of the cDNA or gDNA that made up the material.

The specimen sequenced was peripheral blood. The genes are TRBV5-5 and TRBJ2-1; D remains unclear. This sequence originates from a man in his sixties who had recovered from COVID-19. CDR3 in DNA: TGTGCCAGCAGCTTGGCCACCTACAATGAGCAGTTCTTC. As protein: CASSLATYNEQFF.